This note documents a single T cell receptor (beta chain) sequence. Random hexamers primed reverse transcription of 0.5 to 1 ug RNA. TCRdb reanalysed the immunoSEQ multiplex PCR reads using MiXCR and keeps one entry per CDR3 protein. The data contain about 100,000 distinct CDR3 sequences, about 96% of them singletons. This record belongs to a study of CD8 T cells in Susac syndrome. CDR1 and CDR2 from the germline V gene are SQVTM and ANQGSEA. V was trimmed by 8 bases and J by 1 base, leaving 14 bases between them. The CDR3 contains 13 residues. Sequencing was carried out using CD8+ T cells from PBMCs. This TCR was sampled from a human donor with Susac syndrome. The J gene is TRBJ1-1, the V gene TRBV29-1; the D gene is possibly TRBD1 (5 bases). The CDR3 DNA reads TGCAGCCACGGGACGGATGAGAACACTGAAGCTTTCTTT. Translation gives CSHGTDENTEAFF.